Below, one TCR beta chain is given with its context. Participants reported their clinical history, and cohort assignment relied on those reports. This table comes from immunoSEQ multiplex PCR, and its TCRdb copy is limited to in-frame clones, with some not included. The table has 140,000 or so clones, around 86% seen once. The data derive from a study of blood T cell repertoires in COVID-19. Turning to the study itself: The United States, Italy and Spain supplied acute and convalescent COVID-19 samples.

V was pared by 5 bases and J by 4 bases, with 10 bases of the junction left unmatched. The germline gives CDR1 SGHNT, CDR2 YYREEE (reference sequence). The CDR3 extends over 16 amino acids. What was sequenced was PBMCs or T cells enriched from blood (not recorded which). The receptor comes from a man between 60 and 75 years old who had recovered from COVID-19. The chain carries TRBV5-4 and TRBJ1-2, with 11 nucleotides matching TRBD1. In nucleotides, the CDR3 is TGTGCCAGCAGTTCCGCCGGGACAGGGGGGGTCTATGGCTACACCTTC. This codes for CASSSAGTGGVYGYTF. The entire variable domain, with the rest obtained from reference TRBV5-4 and TRBJ1-2, is as follows: ETGVTQSPTHLIKTRGQQVTLRCSSQSGHNTVSWYQQALGQGPQFIFQYYREEENGRGNFPPRFSGLQFPNYSSELNVNALELDDSALYLCASSSAGTGGVYGYTFGSGTRLTVV.